This TCR beta chain was found in a study of T cell changes during pregnancy in multiple sclerosis. Clones were read by immunoSEQ multiplex PCR, and TCRdb kept only the in-frame ones, dropping some. The sample includes 55,000 to 85,000 clones, 90% to 95% of them seen just once. Germline V gene sequence: CDR1 MNHEY, CDR2 SMNVEV (reference sequence). V was pared by 4 bases and J by 0 bases, with 5 bases of the junction left unmatched. The CDR3 covers 16 residues. The V gene is TRBV27, the J gene TRBJ1-4, with TRBD1 matching over 7 bases. The TCR originated in a female donor with multiple sclerosis, enrolled in a pregnancy study. The input for sequencing was peripheral blood, taken in the third trimester of pregnancy. The CDR3 nucleotides are TGTGCCAGCAGTTCATACAGGGGTTCAACTAATGAAAAACTGTTTTTT. As protein: CASSSYRGSTNEKLFF.